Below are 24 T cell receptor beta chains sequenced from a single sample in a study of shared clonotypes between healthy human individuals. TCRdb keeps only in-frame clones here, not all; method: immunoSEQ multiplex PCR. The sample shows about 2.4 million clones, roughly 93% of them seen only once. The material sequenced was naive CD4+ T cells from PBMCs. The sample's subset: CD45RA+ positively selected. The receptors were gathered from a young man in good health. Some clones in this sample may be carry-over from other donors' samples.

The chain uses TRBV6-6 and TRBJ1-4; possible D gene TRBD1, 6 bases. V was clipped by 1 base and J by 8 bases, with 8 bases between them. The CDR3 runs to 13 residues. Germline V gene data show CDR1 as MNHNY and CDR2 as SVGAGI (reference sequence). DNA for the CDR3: TGTGCCAGCAGTTACTTCGGGACAGAAAAACTGTTTTTT. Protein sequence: CASSYFGTEKLFF.

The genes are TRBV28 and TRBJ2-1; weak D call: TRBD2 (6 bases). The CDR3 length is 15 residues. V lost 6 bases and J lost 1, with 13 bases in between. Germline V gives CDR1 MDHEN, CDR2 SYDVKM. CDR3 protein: CASRPAGPSYNEQFF. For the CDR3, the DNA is TGTGCCAGCAGACCAGCGGGTCCGTCCTACAATGAGCAGTTCTTC.

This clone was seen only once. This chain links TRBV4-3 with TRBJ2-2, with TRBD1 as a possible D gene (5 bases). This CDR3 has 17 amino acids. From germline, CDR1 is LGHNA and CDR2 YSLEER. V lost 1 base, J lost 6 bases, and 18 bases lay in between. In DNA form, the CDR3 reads TGCGCCAGCAGCCAAGGGGTGGGCAGGGCCGTCGCCGGGGAGCTGTTTTTT. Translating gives CASSQGVGRAVAGELFF.

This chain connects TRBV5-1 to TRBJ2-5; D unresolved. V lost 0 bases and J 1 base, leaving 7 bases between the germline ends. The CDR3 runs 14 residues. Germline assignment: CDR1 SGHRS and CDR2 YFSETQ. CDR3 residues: CASSLEDSQETQYF. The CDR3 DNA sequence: TGCGCCAGCAGCTTGGAAGACTCCCAAGAGACCCAGTACTTC.

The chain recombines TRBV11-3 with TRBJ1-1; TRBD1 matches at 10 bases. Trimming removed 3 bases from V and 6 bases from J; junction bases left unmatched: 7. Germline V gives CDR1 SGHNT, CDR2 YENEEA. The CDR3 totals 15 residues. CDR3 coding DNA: TGTGCCAGCAGCTTGGGACAGGGGAAATCTCCTGAAGCTTTCTTT. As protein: CASSLGQGKSPEAFF.

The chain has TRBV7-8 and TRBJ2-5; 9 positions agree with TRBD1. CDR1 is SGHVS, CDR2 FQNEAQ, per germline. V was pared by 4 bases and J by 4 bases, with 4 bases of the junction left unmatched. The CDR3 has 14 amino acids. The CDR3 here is CASSSQGALETQYF. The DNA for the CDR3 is TGTGCCAGCAGCTCACAGGGGGCCCTAGAGACCCAGTACTTC.

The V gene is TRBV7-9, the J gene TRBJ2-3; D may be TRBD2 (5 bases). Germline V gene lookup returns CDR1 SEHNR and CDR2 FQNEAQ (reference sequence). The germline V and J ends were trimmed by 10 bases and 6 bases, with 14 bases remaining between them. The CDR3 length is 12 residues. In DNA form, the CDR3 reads TGTGCCACCGGCGGGCCGTCTGATACGCAGTATTTT. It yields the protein CATGGPSDTQYF.

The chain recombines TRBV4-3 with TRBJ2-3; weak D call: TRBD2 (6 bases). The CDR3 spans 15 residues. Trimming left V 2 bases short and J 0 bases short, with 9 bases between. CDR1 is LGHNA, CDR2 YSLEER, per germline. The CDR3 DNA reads TGCGCCAGCAGCCAACGCAGCGGGAGCACAGATACGCAGTATTTT. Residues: CASSQRSGSTDTQYF.

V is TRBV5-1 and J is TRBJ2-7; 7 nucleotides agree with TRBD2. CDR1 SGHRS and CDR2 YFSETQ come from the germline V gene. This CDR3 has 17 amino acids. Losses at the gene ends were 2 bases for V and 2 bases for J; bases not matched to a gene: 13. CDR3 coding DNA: TGCGCCAGCAGCTTACGACTGAGCGGGGTAATACCCTACGAGCAGTACTTC. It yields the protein CASSLRLSGVIPYEQYF.

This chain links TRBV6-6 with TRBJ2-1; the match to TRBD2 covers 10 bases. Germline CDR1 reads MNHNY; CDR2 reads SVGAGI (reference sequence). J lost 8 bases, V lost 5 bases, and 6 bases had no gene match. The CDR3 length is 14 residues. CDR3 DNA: TGTGCCAGCAGTAGCGGGAGGGATTGGGATGAGCAGTTCTTC. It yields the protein CASSSGRDWDEQFF.

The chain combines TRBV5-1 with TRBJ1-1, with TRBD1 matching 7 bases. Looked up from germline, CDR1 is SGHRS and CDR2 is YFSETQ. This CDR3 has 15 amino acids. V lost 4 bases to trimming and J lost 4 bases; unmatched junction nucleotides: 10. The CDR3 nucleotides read TGCGCCAGCAGCGGGGGAGGACAGGTCGGCACTGAAGCTTTCTTT. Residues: CASSGGGQVGTEAFF.

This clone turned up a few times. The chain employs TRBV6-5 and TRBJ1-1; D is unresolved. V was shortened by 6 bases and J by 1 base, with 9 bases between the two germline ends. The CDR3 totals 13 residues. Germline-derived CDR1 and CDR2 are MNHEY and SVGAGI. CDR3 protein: CASRPGANTEAFF. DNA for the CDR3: TGTGCCAGCAGACCGGGAGCGAACACTGAAGCTTTCTTT.

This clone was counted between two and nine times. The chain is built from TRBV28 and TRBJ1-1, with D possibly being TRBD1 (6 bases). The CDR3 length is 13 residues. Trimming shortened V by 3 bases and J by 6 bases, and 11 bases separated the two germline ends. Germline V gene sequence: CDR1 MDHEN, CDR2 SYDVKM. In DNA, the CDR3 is TGTGCCAGCAGTTTGCAACAGGGATCTGAAGCTTTCTTT. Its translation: CASSLQQGSEAFF.

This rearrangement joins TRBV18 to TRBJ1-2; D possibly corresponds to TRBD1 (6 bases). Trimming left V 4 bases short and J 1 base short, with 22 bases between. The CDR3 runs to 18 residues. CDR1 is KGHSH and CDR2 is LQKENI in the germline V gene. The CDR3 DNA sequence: TGTGCCAGCTCACTTATGAACTACGGGACAACAGATAACTATGGCTACACCTTC. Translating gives CASSLMNYGTTDNYGYTF. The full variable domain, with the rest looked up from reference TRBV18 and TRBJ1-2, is NAGVMQNPRHLVRRRGQEARLRCSPMKGHSHVYWYRQLPEEGLKFMVYLQKENIIDESGMPKERFSAEFPKEGPSILRIQQVVRGDSAAYFCASSLMNYGTTDNYGYTFGSGTRLTVV.

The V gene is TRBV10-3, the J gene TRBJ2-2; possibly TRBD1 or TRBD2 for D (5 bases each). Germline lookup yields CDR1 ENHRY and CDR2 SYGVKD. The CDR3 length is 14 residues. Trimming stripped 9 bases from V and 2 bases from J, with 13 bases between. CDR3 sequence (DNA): TGTGCCATTCTGGGGACCGAAAACACCGGGGAGCTGTTTTTT. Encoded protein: CAILGTENTGELFF.

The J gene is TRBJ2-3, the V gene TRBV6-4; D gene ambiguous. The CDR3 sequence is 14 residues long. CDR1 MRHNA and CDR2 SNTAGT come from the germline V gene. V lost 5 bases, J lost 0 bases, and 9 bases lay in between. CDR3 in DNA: TGTGCCAGCAGTATGGCAGGTAGCACAGATACGCAGTATTTT. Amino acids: CASSMAGSTDTQYF.

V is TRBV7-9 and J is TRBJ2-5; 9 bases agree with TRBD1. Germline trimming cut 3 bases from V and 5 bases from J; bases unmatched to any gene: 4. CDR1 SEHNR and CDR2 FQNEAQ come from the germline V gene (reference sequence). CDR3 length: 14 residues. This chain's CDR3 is CASSFWDRAETQYF. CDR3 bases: TGTGCCAGCAGCTTTTGGGACAGGGCGGAGACCCAGTACTTC.

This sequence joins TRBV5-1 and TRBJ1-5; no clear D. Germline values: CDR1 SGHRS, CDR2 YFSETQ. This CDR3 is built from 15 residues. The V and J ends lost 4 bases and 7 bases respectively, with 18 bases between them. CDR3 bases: TGCGCCAGCAGCCCCGGTCTAGGGCGAGGCCAGCCCCAGCATTTT. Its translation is CASSPGLGRGQPQHF. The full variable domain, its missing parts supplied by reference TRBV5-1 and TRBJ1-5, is KAGVTQTPRYLIKTRGQQVTLSCSPISGHRSVSWYQQTPGQGLQFLFEYFSETQRNKGNFPGRFSGRQFSNSRSEMNVSTLELGDSALYLCASSPGLGRGQPQHFGDGTRLSIL.

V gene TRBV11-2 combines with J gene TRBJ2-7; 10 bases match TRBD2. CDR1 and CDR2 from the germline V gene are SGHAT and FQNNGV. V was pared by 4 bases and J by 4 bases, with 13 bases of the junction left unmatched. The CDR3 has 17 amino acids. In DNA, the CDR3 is TGTGCCAGCAGCTGGACTAGCGGAACCACGACGATTTACGAGCAGTACTTC. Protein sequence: CASSWTSGTTTIYEQYF.

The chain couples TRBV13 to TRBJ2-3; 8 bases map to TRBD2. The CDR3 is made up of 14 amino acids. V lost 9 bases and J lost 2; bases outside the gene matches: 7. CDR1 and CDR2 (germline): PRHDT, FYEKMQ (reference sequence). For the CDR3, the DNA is TGTGCCAGTGAACAGGGACTAGTCACAGATACGCAGTATTTT. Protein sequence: CASEQGLVTDTQYF.

The CDR3 sequence: CASSLSPLGPGELFF. In DNA form, the CDR3 reads TGTGCCAGCAGCTTGTCACCCCTGGGGCCCGGGGAGCTGTTTTTT. The V and J genes are TRBV5-4 and TRBJ2-2; weak D call: TRBD1 (5 bases). The germline gives CDR1 SGHNT, CDR2 YYREEE (reference sequence). V lost 1 base and J 6 bases, leaving 13 bases between the germline ends. The length of the CDR3 is 15 residues.

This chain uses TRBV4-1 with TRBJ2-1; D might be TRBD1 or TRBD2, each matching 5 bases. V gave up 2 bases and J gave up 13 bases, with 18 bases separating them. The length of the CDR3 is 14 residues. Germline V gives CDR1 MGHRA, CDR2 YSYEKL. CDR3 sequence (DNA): TGCGCCAGCAGCCAAATGAGTGGGTCGGGACCACAGTTCTTC. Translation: CASSQMSGSGPQFF.

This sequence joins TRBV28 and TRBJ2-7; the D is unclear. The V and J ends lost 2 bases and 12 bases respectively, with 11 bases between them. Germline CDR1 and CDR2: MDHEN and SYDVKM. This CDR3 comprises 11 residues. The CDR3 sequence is CASSLGFRRYF. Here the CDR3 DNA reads TGTGCCAGCAGTTTAGGGTTCCGGAGGTACTTC. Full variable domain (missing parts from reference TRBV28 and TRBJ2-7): DVKVTQSSRYLVKRTGEKVFLECVQDMDHENMFWYRQDPGLGLRLIYFSYDVKMKEKGDIPEGYSVSREKKERFSLILESASTNQTSMYLCASSLGFRRYFGPGTRLTVT.

The CDR3 reads CASSSGTSPQNTQYF. Written as DNA, the CDR3 is TGTGCCAGCAGTTCCGGGACTAGCCCACAGAATACGCAGTATTTT. This chain connects TRBV6-5 to TRBJ2-3; 9 bases fit TRBD2. Per the germline V gene, CDR1 is MNHEY and CDR2 is SVGAGI. The CDR3 is 15 amino acids. After removal of 4 bases from V and 7 bases from J, the junction contained 9 bases not matched to a gene.